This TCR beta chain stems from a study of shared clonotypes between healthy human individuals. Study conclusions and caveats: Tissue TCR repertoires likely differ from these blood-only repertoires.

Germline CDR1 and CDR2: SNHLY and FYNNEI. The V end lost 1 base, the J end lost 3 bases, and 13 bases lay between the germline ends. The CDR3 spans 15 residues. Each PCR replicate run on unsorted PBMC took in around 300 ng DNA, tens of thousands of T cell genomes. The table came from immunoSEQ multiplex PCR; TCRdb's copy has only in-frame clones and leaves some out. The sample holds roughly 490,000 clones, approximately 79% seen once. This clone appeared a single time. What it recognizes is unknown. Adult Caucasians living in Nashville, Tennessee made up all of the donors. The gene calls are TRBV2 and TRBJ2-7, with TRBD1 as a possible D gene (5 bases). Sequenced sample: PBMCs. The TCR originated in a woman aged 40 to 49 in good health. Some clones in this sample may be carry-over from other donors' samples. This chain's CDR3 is CASSEVVPGHYEQYF. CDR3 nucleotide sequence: TGTGCCAGCAGTGAAGTGGTCCCAGGGCACTACGAGCAGTACTTC. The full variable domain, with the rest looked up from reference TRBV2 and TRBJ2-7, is EPEVTQTPSHQVTQMGQEVILRCVPISNHLYFYWYRQILGQKVEFLVSFYNNEISEKSEIFDDQFSVERPDGSNFTLKIRSTKLEDSAMYFCASSEVVPGHYEQYFGPGTRLTVT.